A selection of T cell receptor beta chains follows, all from one sample in a study of cytotoxic CD8 clonotypes in ibrutinib-treated CLL. Assay used: immunoSEQ multiplex PCR; TCRdb lists only in-frame clones, some missing. The sample has roughly 130,000 clones, over 60% seen once. This specimen was PBMCs, taken after 12 months of ibrutinib treatment. These receptors were obtained from a human donor with chronic lymphocytic leukemia. CDR3s include the opening cysteine and the closing phenylalanine or tryptophan. The D gene is left open where the match is weak. Some rows mark clone size as missing; the rest say once, few, many or name a class of expanded clone.

J gene	clone size	CDR3 length	V gene	D gene	CDR3 protein	CDR3 DNA
TRBJ2-5	few	14	TRBV19	TRBD2	CASSTTSGTGTQYF	TGTGCCAGTAGTACGACTAGCGGGACGGGGACCCAGTACTTC
TRBJ1-4	-	12	TRBV12-5	-	CASGQGEGKLFF	TGTGCTAGTGGACAGGGCGAGGGGAAACTGTTTTTT
TRBJ2-1	-	11	TRBV2	-	CASPKYNEQFF	TGTGCCAGCCCCAAATACAATGAGCAGTTCTTC
TRBJ1-4	-	14	TRBV6-5	-	CASSIGMLAEKLFF	TGTGCCAGCAGTATAGGGATGTTAGCTGAAAAACTGTTTTTT
TRBJ2-1	-	18	TRBV11-3	TRBD2	CASSLRASGPSSYNEQFF	TGTGCCAGCAGCTTACGGGCTAGCGGGCCCAGCTCCTACAATGAGCAGTTCTTC
TRBJ1-2	-	15	TRBV4-1	TRBD1	CASSSPGQGPYGYTF	TGCGCCAGCAGCTCCCCGGGACAGGGGCCCTATGGCTACACCTTC
TRBJ1-1	-	13	TRBV2	-	CASILRENTEAFF	TGTGCCAGCATTCTCAGGGAGAACACTGAAGCTTTCTTT
TRBJ2-2	-	16	TRBV7-6	-	CASSSNGGRITGELFF	TGTGCCAGCAGCTCGAACGGTGGGAGGATCACCGGGGAGCTGTTTTTT
TRBJ2-1	-	15	TRBV9	-	CASSEGGSSYNEQFF	TGTGCCAGCAGCGAGGGGGGGAGCTCCTACAATGAGCAGTTCTTC
TRBJ2-7	-	16	TRBV10-1	TRBD2	CASSDRSGRTLDEQYF	TGCGCCAGCAGTGACAGAAGCGGGAGAACTTTGGACGAGCAGTACTTC
TRBJ1-2	-	15	TRBV5-1	-	CASSLEATTIGGYTF	TGCGCCAGCAGCTTGGAGGCGACAACCATCGGAGGCTACACCTTC
TRBJ1-3	few	12	TRBV29-1	-	CSVETAGNTIYF	TGCAGCGTTGAAACAGCAGGAAACACCATATATTTT
TRBJ1-4	few	13	TRBV15	-	CATSRAVGEKLFF	TGTGCCACCAGCAGAGCCGTCGGTGAAAAACTGTTTTTT
TRBJ2-7	few	14	TRBV9	TRBD1	CASSVGDSSYEQYF	TGTGCCAGCAGCGTAGGGGACAGCTCCTACGAGCAGTACTTC
TRBJ2-7	-	14	TRBV27	-	CASSLDGTGYEQYF	TGTGCCAGCAGTTTAGACGGGACCGGTTACGAGCAGTACTTC
TRBJ2-7	-	13	TRBV5-5	TRBD2	CASSGQRDLEQYF	TGTGCCAGCAGCGGCCAGCGGGACCTCGAGCAGTACTTC
TRBJ2-2	-	15	TRBV2	-	CASSDWVANTGELFF	TGTGCCAGCAGTGATTGGGTTGCGAACACCGGGGAGCTGTTTTTT
TRBJ2-7	few	11	TRBV20-1	-	CSVLAFYEQYF	TGCAGTGTACTGGCTTTCTACGAGCAGTACTTC
TRBJ2-7	-	12	TRBV27	-	CASSYRDSEQYF	TGTGCCAGCAGCTACAGGGATAGCGAGCAGTACTTC
TRBJ2-1	-	16	TRBV9	-	CASSVDYGIPTNEQFF	TGTGCCAGCAGCGTAGACTACGGGATCCCCACCAATGAGCAGTTCTTC
TRBJ2-2	once	15	TRBV11-2	TRBD1	CASSLRGPNTGELFF	TGTGCCAGCAGCTTAAGGGGGCCCAACACCGGGGAGCTGTTTTTT
TRBJ2-7	-	10	TRBV20-1	-	CSAMWYEQYF	TGCAGTGCTATGTGGTACGAGCAGTACTTC
TRBJ2-3	few	14	TRBV29-1	-	CSVRRGAVTDTQYF	TGCAGCGTTCGGCGAGGGGCCGTGACAGATACGCAGTATTTT
TRBJ2-2	-	14	TRBV14	-	CASSQVKYTGELFF	TGTGCCAGCAGCCAAGTTAAGTACACCGGGGAGCTGTTTTTT
TRBJ2-7	-	15	TRBV30	-	CASGGDPQTSFEQYF	TGTGCCTCCGGGGGAGATCCCCAGACTAGTTTTGAGCAGTACTTC
TRBJ2-5	-	16	TRBV28	-	CASSLPRGGTQETQYF	TGTGCCAGCAGTCTTCCCCGGGGAGGTACCCAAGAGACCCAGTACTTC
TRBJ2-1	-	15	TRBV9	TRBD2	CASSTREGQYNEQFF	TGTGCCAGCAGCACTCGGGAGGGCCAGTACAATGAGCAGTTCTTC
TRBJ2-1	-	18	TRBV5-6	TRBD2	CASSWGLAEESSYNEQFF	TGTGCCAGCAGCTGGGGACTAGCGGAGGAGAGCTCCTACAATGAGCAGTTCTTC
TRBJ2-5	-	14	TRBV6-1	TRBD1	CASPGQGGRETQYF	TGTGCCAGCCCGGGACAGGGAGGGCGAGAGACCCAGTACTTC
TRBJ2-1	-	14	TRBV19	TRBD2	CASSTGGGVNEQFF	TGTGCCAGTAGTACGGGGGGAGGGGTGAATGAGCAGTTCTTC
TRBJ2-1	-	14	TRBV28	TRBD2	CASSSGRIYNEQFF	TGTGCCAGCAGTAGCGGGAGGATTTACAATGAGCAGTTCTTC
TRBJ2-3	-	14	TRBV5-6	-	CASRLDSASDTQYF	TGTGCCAGCAGGTTGGACAGTGCCAGCGATACGCAGTATTTT
TRBJ2-2	-	12	TRBV11-2	-	CASSANTGELFF	TGTGCCAGCAGCGCGAACACCGGGGAGCTGTTTTTT
TRBJ1-2	-	13	TRBV30	TRBD1	CAWSGQGRYGYTF	TGTGCCTGGAGTGGACAGGGACGCTATGGCTACACCTTC
TRBJ2-1	-	10	TRBV29-1	-	CSLGSNEQFF	TGCAGCCTTGGCTCCAATGAGCAGTTCTTC
TRBJ2-1	-	16	TRBV4-3	-	CASSQAPHRLANEQFF	TGCGCCAGCAGCCAAGCCCCCCACCGGCTAGCCAATGAGCAGTTCTTC
TRBJ1-5	-	15	TRBV28	TRBD1	CASSSSGQHNQPQHF	TGTGCCAGCAGTTCATCGGGACAGCACAATCAGCCCCAGCATTTT
TRBJ1-5	-	15	TRBV4-1	-	CASSQETPGRQPQHF	TGCGCCAGCAGCCAAGAGACCCCCGGACGTCAGCCCCAGCATTTT
TRBJ2-7	-	15	TRBV4-2	-	CASSQDRQGSYEQYF	TGTGCCAGCAGCCAAGACCGGCAGGGTAGCTACGAGCAGTACTTC
TRBJ2-2	-	12	TRBV14	-	CASSQVGMELFF	TGTGCCAGCAGCCAAGTAGGGATGGAGCTGTTTTTT
TRBJ2-2	-	15	TRBV5-1	-	CASSLGQMNTGELFF	TGCGCCAGCAGCTTGGGACAGATGAACACCGGGGAGCTGTTTTTT
TRBJ1-5	-	12	TRBV7-2	-	CASSTKYQPQHF	TGTGCCAGCAGCACGAAATATCAGCCCCAGCATTTT
TRBJ2-7	-	15	TRBV7-9	TRBD1	CASSSPGQGTYEQYF	TGTGCCAGCAGCTCCCCGGGACAGGGGACTTACGAGCAGTACTTC
TRBJ2-1	-	15	TRBV2	-	CASRRDVNSYNEQFF	TGTGCCAGCAGGAGGGACGTCAACTCCTACAATGAGCAGTTCTTC
TRBJ1-5	-	15	TRBV4-1	TRBD1	CASSRSGTGVQPQHF	TGCGCCAGCAGCCGTTCCGGGACAGGGGTTCAGCCCCAGCATTTT
TRBJ2-2	-	15	TRBV6-5	-	CASSFRGAGTGELFF	TGTGCCAGCAGTTTCCGGGGGGCGGGTACCGGGGAGCTGTTTTTT